A single sample gave rise to the 5 T cell receptor beta chains below, sequenced in a study of shared clonotypes between healthy human individuals. Clones were sequenced by immunoSEQ multiplex PCR, and TCRdb holds only the in-frame ones, with some missing. The table has about 2.4 million clones, 93% seen once. The specimen was naive CD4+ T cells from PBMCs. The sample's subset: CD45RA+ positively selected. These receptors came from a young man in good health. Some clones in this sample may be carry-over from other donors' samples.

The gene calls are TRBV5-4 and TRBJ1-5, with TRBD1 identical over 7 bases. Per the germline V gene, CDR1 is SGHNT and CDR2 is YYREEE (reference sequence). This CDR3 comprises 14 residues. The J segment lost 3 bases and the V segment lost 3 bases, leaving 3 bases of the junction unmatched. The CDR3 spells CASSSGQPNQPQHF. CDR3 bases: TGTGCCAGCAGCTCGGGACAGCCCAATCAGCCCCAGCATTTT.

This clone was seen a single time. The genes are TRBV7-2 and TRBJ2-7; possibly TRBD1 for D (6 bases). The CDR3 sequence is 15 residues long. V was cut by 0 bases and J by 4 bases, with 13 bases left in between. Germline V gives CDR1 SGHTA, CDR2 FQGNSA. The CDR3 bases are TGTGCCAGCAGCTTAGCCCCGCGCAGGGGATACGAGCAGTACTTC. Its translation: CASSLAPRRGYEQYF.

V usage is TRBV28 and J usage is TRBJ1-1; tentative D call: TRBD1 (6 bases). Per the germline V gene, CDR1 is MDHEN and CDR2 is SYDVKM. This CDR3 spans 15 amino acids. Trimming shortened V by 2 bases and J by 5 bases, and 15 bases separated the two germline ends. The CDR3 protein is CASSLVRGGGTEAFF. CDR3 bases: TGTGCCAGCAGTTTAGTTCGAGGAGGGGGGACTGAAGCTTTCTTT.

The rearrangement uses TRBV2 and TRBJ1-6; 8 nucleotides line up with TRBD1. CDR1 SNHLY and CDR2 FYNNEI come from the germline V gene. Germline trimming cut 2 bases from V and 7 bases from J; bases unmatched to any gene: 4. The CDR3 is made up of 15 amino acids. The CDR3 DNA sequence: TGTGCCAGCAGTGAACGCCAGGGGGCGAATTCACCCCTCCACTTT. Its translation: CASSERQGANSPLHF. Combining the CDR3 with reference TRBV2 and TRBJ1-6 gives the whole variable domain EPEVTQTPSHQVTQMGQEVILRCVPISNHLYFYWYRQILGQKVEFLVSFYNNEISEKSEIFDDQFSVERPDGSNFTLKIRSTKLEDSAMYFCASSERQGANSPLHFGNGTRLTVT.

DNA for the CDR3: TGTGCCACCAGCAGAGATAGTGGGGTAGGCTTTAATGAGCAGTTCTTC. Encoded protein: CATSRDSGVGFNEQFF. The V gene is TRBV15, the J gene TRBJ2-1; no clear D. Trimming cost V 0 bases and J 7 bases, with 16 bases left between them. The CDR3 has 16 residues. Germline assignment: CDR1 LNHNV and CDR2 YYDKDF (reference sequence).